This passage covers 23 T cell receptor beta chains from one sample sequenced in a study of T cells in Graves' hyperthyroidism and ophthalmopathy. TCR beta CDR3 sequences were amplified from RNA transcripts. A set of HTBI primers served as the primers for a first-round RT-PCR of the TCR CDR3. TCRdb analysed the multiplex PCR reads with MiXCR anew, one entry per CDR3 protein. The sample lists some 150,000 distinct CDR3 sequences, 22% occurring once. The sequencing sample was made of blood. All receptors come from a woman between 45 and 65 years old with Graves' hyperthyroidism that later progressed to Graves' ophthalmopathy.

The rearrangement links TRBV28 to TRBJ2-7; TRBD1 aligns across 10 bases. Germline-derived CDR1 and CDR2 are MDHEN and SYDVKM. The V and J ends lost 4 bases and 4 bases, in that order; junction bases with no gene match: 13. The CDR3 extends over 17 amino acids. Here the CDR3 DNA reads TGTGCCAGCAGTTCCGATTTGGTGGGACAGGGGAGGTACGAGCAGTACTTC. This encodes CASSSDLVGQGRYEQYF.

The genes are TRBV28 and TRBJ1-2; D is possibly TRBD1 (5 bases). The V gene lost 2 bases and the J gene lost 2 bases, with 15 bases spanning the gap. The germline gives CDR1 MDHEN, CDR2 SYDVKM. The CDR3 is made up of 16 amino acids. CDR3 amino acids: CASSLIGAGNNYGYTF. CDR3 in DNA: TGTGCCAGCAGTTTAATAGGGGCGGGTAACAACTATGGCTACACCTTC.

This clonotype was found many times. This rearrangement joins TRBV20-1 to TRBJ2-7; TRBD2 matches at 7 bases. Per germline, CDR1 DFQATT and CDR2 SNEGSKA (reference sequence). This CDR3 comprises 13 residues. J lost 2 bases, V lost 3 bases, and 4 bases had no gene match. The CDR3 protein is CSARSGLAYEQYF. The CDR3 DNA follows: TGCAGTGCTAGGAGCGGACTAGCCTACGAGCAGTACTTC.

This clonotype has more than one count but fewer than ten. The chain joins TRBV18 to TRBJ1-4; D is ambiguous. Germline V lookup: CDR1 KGHSH, CDR2 LQKENI. V lost 3 bases, J lost 2 bases, and 10 bases lay in between. The CDR3 contains 15 residues. The DNA for the CDR3 is TGTGCCAGCTCACCCGACGAAGCGACTAATGAAAAACTGTTTTTT. This translates into CASSPDEATNEKLFF.

Remarks on this clonotype: Given a much more abundant clone one base away, this may be a read error. The conserved final phenylalanine or tryptophan is absent from the CDR3, which likely points to a read error. The chain links TRBV12-3 or TRBV12-4 to TRBJ2-1; D not certain. The ends were cut back, 1 base at V and 4 bases at J, with 8 bases in the middle. This CDR3 has 14 residues. CDR3 amino acids: CASSLGYRYNEQFL. In DNA, the CDR3 is TGTGCCAGCAGTTTAGGGTACAGATACAATGAGCAGTTCCTC.

This clonotype was counted between two and nine times. This chain joins TRBV28 and TRBJ2-6; D gene unclear. V lost 3 bases, J lost 3 bases, and 3 bases lay in between. The germline V gene encodes CDR1 MDHEN and CDR2 SYDVKM. The CDR3 runs 13 residues. CDR3 loop: CASSLFGANVLTF. Written as DNA, the CDR3 is TGTGCCAGCAGTTTGTTTGGGGCCAACGTCCTGACTTTC.

The chain is built from TRBV19 and TRBJ1-6; 10 nucleotides agree with TRBD1. Germline V gene data show CDR1 as LNHDA and CDR2 as SQIVND (reference sequence). CDR3 size: 16 residues. The V and J ends lost 5 bases and 7 bases, in that order; junction bases with no gene match: 8. The DNA for the CDR3 is TGTGCCAGTAGTCCCCATCCGGGACAGGGGAATTCACCCCTCCACTTT. This gives the protein CASSPHPGQGNSPLHF.

The V call is TRBV27, the J call TRBJ1-2; TRBD1 agrees at 9 bases. The CDR3 extends over 15 amino acids. Germline values: CDR1 MNHEY, CDR2 SMNVEV (reference sequence). The J segment lost 2 bases and the V segment lost 5 bases, leaving 6 bases of the junction unmatched. The CDR3 is CASSAPGQGNYGYTF. The CDR3 nucleotides read TGTGCCAGCAGTGCTCCGGGACAGGGAAACTATGGCTACACCTTC.

This clonotype was counted a few times. The genes are TRBV24-1 and TRBJ2-1; perhaps TRBD2 as D (6 bases). Germline lookup yields CDR1 KGHDR and CDR2 SFDVKD. The CDR3 is made up of 15 amino acids. V dropped 9 bases and J dropped 0 bases, with 14 bases sitting between them. The CDR3 loop is CATSMRGYSYNEQFF. The CDR3, as DNA: TGTGCCACCTCAATGCGGGGCTACTCCTACAATGAGCAGTTCTTC.

This clonotype has just a few counts. The chain recombines TRBV28 with TRBJ1-2; 8 bases align to TRBD1. The length of the CDR3 is 14 residues. J gave up 0 bases and V 3 bases, and 0 bases lay outside the gene matches. CDR1 is MDHEN, CDR2 SYDVKM, per germline. CDR3 nucleotides: TGTGCCAGCAGTTTGGGACAGGCTAACTATGGCTACACCTTC. It specifies CASSLGQANYGYTF.

The gene calls are TRBV19 and TRBJ1-5, with D tentatively TRBD1 (5 bases). This CDR3 contains 14 residues. Germline CDR1 and CDR2: LNHDA and SQIVND (reference sequence). The ends were cut back, 5 bases at V and 7 bases at J, with 15 bases in the middle. The DNA of the CDR3 is TGTGCCAGTAGTCCGCTCGGGGCGGAACAGCCCCAGCATTTT. As protein: CASSPLGAEQPQHF.

Only a few counts were recorded for this clonotype. The chain joins TRBV20-1 to TRBJ2-3; 7 bases fit TRBD2. From germline, CDR1 is DFQATT and CDR2 SNEGSKA (reference sequence). The CDR3 is made up of 14 amino acids. V trimming: 6 bases; J trimming: 0 bases; junction bases outside the gene matches: 6. The CDR3 spells CSAAGTISTDTQYF. The DNA of the CDR3 is TGCAGTGCGGCCGGGACTATCAGCACAGATACGCAGTATTTT.

The chain carries TRBV5-1 and TRBJ1-2; D is unresolved. The CDR3 is 15 residues long. V was cut by 0 bases and J by 4 bases, with 13 bases left in between. The germline CDR1 and CDR2 sequences are SGHRS and YFSETQ. The CDR3 DNA follows: TGCGCCAGCAGCTTGGACAGAAACGACCCCTATGGCTACACCTTC. This translates into CASSLDRNDPYGYTF.

The chain recombines TRBV18 with TRBJ2-5; the D gene is possibly TRBD2 (5 bases). The CDR3 has 13 residues. Germline V gives CDR1 KGHSH, CDR2 LQKENI. V dropped 5 bases and J dropped 2 bases, with 9 bases sitting between them. Written as DNA, the CDR3 is TGTGCCAGCTCATCCGGGATTCAAGAGACCCAGTACTTC. Protein product: CASSSGIQETQYF. Supplemented by reference TRBV18 and TRBJ2-5, the full variable domain reads NAGVMQNPRHLVRRRGQEARLRCSPMKGHSHVYWYRQLPEEGLKFMVYLQKENIIDESGMPKERFSAEFPKEGPSILRIQQVVRGDSAAYFCASSSGIQETQYFGPGTRLLVL.

The V gene is TRBV11-2, the J gene TRBJ2-7; the match to TRBD2 covers 9 bases. After removal of 5 bases from V and 6 bases from J, the junction contained 5 bases not matched to a gene. CDR1 and CDR2 (germline): SGHAT, FQNNGV. This CDR3 contains 13 residues. The CDR3 here is CASSPGTSSEQYF. CDR3 bases: TGTGCCAGCAGCCCTGGGACTAGCTCCGAGCAGTACTTC.

In its sample, this clonotype was seen many times. V is TRBV11-2 and J is TRBJ2-3; D call uncertain. The CDR3 runs to 15 residues. CDR1 and CDR2 from the germline V gene are SGHAT and FQNNGV. V lost 8 bases to trimming and J lost 2 bases, with 17 bases between them. CDR3: CASRAYSVLTDTQYF. The DNA for the CDR3 is TGTGCCAGCCGAGCTTATTCTGTCCTCACAGATACGCAGTATTTT.

This clonotype has a count of ten or more. This chain links TRBV20-1 with TRBJ2-3; possible D gene TRBD1, 7 bases. The V gene's germline CDR1 is DFQATT and CDR2 SNEGSKA (reference sequence). V dropped 6 bases and J dropped 5 bases, with 21 bases sitting between them. CDR3 length: 15 amino acids. CDR3 DNA sequence: TGCAGTGCCGGGGGTTCGGGACAGCTGGGAGATACGCAGTATTTT. It is translated as CSAGGSGQLGDTQYF.

This clonotype was seen many times. V gene TRBV30 combines with J gene TRBJ2-3, with D unresolved. The CDR3 is 12 residues long. The V and J ends lost 6 bases and 2 bases respectively, with 9 bases between them. Germline assignment: CDR1 GTSNPN and CDR2 SVGIG (reference sequence). CDR3 region: CACDGDTDTQYF. The CDR3 region has the DNA TGTGCCTGCGACGGTGACACAGATACGCAGTATTTT.

The rearrangement links TRBV28 to TRBJ1-5, with D tentatively TRBD1 (5 bases). Trimming left V 3 bases short and J 2 bases short, with 14 bases between. Per the germline V gene, CDR1 is MDHEN and CDR2 is SYDVKM. The CDR3 spans 16 residues. The CDR3 DNA follows: TGTGCCAGCAGTTTCGATACACCGGGGGGCAATCAGCCCCAGCATTTT. Protein: CASSFDTPGGNQPQHF.

This sequence joins TRBV28 and TRBJ2-7; D unclear. Germline V CDR1 and CDR2: MDHEN, SYDVKM. The CDR3 extends over 14 amino acids. Trimming stripped 3 bases from V and 2 bases from J, with 11 bases between. CDR3 in DNA: TGTGCCAGCAGTTTCGTGGGCGCAGCCTACGAGCAGTACTTC. Protein: CASSFVGAAYEQYF.

This clonotype was counted many times. The chain is built from TRBV12-3 or TRBV12-4 and TRBJ2-1; 15 bases fit TRBD2. V lost 4 bases, J lost 10 bases, and 8 bases stayed unmatched. CDR3 length: 16 residues. The CDR3 region is CASSSGTSGRIGEQFF. The CDR3, as DNA: TGTGCCAGCAGTTCCGGGACTAGCGGGAGGATAGGCGAGCAGTTCTTC.

This clonotype was recorded at least ten times. The chain uses TRBV20-1 and TRBJ1-3, with D possibly matching TRBD1 (5 bases). Germline V gene data show CDR1 as DFQATT and CDR2 as SNEGSKA (reference sequence). V was clipped by 3 bases and J by 0 bases, with 9 bases between them. The CDR3 spans 14 residues. The CDR3 loop is CSASQGTSGNTIYF. CDR3 coding DNA: TGCAGTGCTAGTCAGGGTACCTCTGGAAACACCATATATTTT.

This clonotype was found many times. The chain uses TRBV27 and TRBJ2-5; D is unresolved. This CDR3 is built from 13 residues. Per the germline V gene, CDR1 is MNHEY and CDR2 is SMNVEV (reference sequence). Trimming took off 6 bases at V and 5 bases at J, with 13 bases between the two ends. The CDR3 coding sequence is TGTGCCAGCAGGATGGCCAACCGGGAGACCCAGTACTTC. Protein sequence: CASRMANRETQYF.